These 9 T cell receptor beta chains originate from one sample sequenced in a study of T cells in Graves' hyperthyroidism and ophthalmopathy. Amplification of TCR beta CDR3 regions was performed using RNA transcripts as template. During a first-round RT-PCR of the TCR CDR3, the HTBI primer set was used. TCRdb re-called the multiplex PCR reads with MiXCR, one entry per CDR3 protein. The sample lists 600,000 or so distinct CDR3 sequences; around 13% were seen once. Sequencing was performed on blood. The receptors originated from a woman between 45 and 65 years old with Graves' ophthalmopathy.

This clonotype was seen repeatedly, ten times or more. This chain connects TRBV6-1 to TRBJ1-1; a possible D gene is TRBD1 (5 bases). Germline V gene lookup returns CDR1 MNHNS and CDR2 SASEGT. The V and J ends lost 6 bases and 1 base respectively, with 18 bases between them. There are 16 residues in the CDR3. The chain's CDR3 is CASSPAGGVANTEAFF. As DNA, the CDR3 is TGTGCCAGCAGCCCTGCCGGGGGGGTGGCGAACACTGAAGCTTTCTTT.

This clonotype was detected many times. This sequence joins TRBV7-2 and TRBJ2-1; perhaps TRBD1 as D (6 bases). The V and J ends lost 5 bases and 3 bases respectively, with 11 bases between them. This CDR3 region has 14 residues. CDR1 is SGHTA, CDR2 FQGNSA, per germline. The CDR3 nucleotides read TGTGCCAGCAGCGCTCGGGACAACTACAATGAGCAGTTCTTC. Translation gives CASSARDNYNEQFF.

This clonotype has ten or more counts. The V and J genes are TRBV10-3 and TRBJ2-7; tentatively, D is TRBD2 (5 bases). Trimming left V 5 bases short and J 0 bases short, with 8 bases between. CDR3 length: 13 amino acids. Germline V gene sequence: CDR1 ENHRY, CDR2 SYGVKD. The CDR3 spells CAISLTSSYEQYF. The CDR3 DNA reads TGTGCCATCAGTCTTACTAGCTCCTACGAGCAGTACTTC.

The V and J genes are TRBV28 and TRBJ1-4; D gene ambiguous. Trimming removed 10 bases at V and 5 bases at J, with 14 bases between. This CDR3 contains 13 residues. Germline V lookup: CDR1 MDHEN, CDR2 SYDVKM. CDR3 region: CATFYPVNEKLFF. CDR3 sequence (DNA): TGTGCCACCTTCTACCCTGTCAATGAAAAACTGTTTTTT.

This rearrangement joins TRBV4-1 to TRBJ2-1; 14 nucleotides align to TRBD2. The DNA end lines up better with TRBJ2-7; the J call may be wrong. CDR3 length: 16 residues. CDR1 and CDR2 (germline): MGHRA, YSYEKL. The CDR3 loop reads CASSQPGLAGDNEQYF. DNA of the CDR3: TGCGCCAGCAGCCAGCCGGGACTAGCGGGGGACAATGAGCAGTACTTC.

This clonotype was picked up many times. The chain employs TRBV28 and TRBJ2-3, with D perhaps TRBD2 (5 bases). CDR3 length equals 18 residues. Germline assignment: CDR1 MDHEN and CDR2 SYDVKM. The germline V and J ends were trimmed by 7 bases and 0 bases, with 23 bases remaining between them. CDR3 loop: CASINSPSDFTSTDTQYF. The CDR3 DNA sequence: TGTGCCAGCATCAACTCGCCGTCGGACTTCACTAGCACAGATACGCAGTATTTT.

This clonotype was seen repeatedly, ten times or more. The chain is built from TRBV29-1 and TRBJ2-5; TRBD1 agrees at 12 bases. Germline-derived CDR1 and CDR2 are SQVTM and ANQGSEA. With 6 bases clipped from V and 5 bases from J, the junction kept 10 bases outside the gene matches. The CDR3 covers 15 residues. CDR3 nucleotides: TGCAGCGTGAGTTCGGGGACAGGGGGCAAGGAGACCCAGTACTTC. It codes for CSVSSGTGGKETQYF.

Many counts were recorded for this clonotype. The V and J genes are TRBV20-1 and TRBJ2-7; D unclear. Germline lookup yields CDR1 DFQATT and CDR2 SNEGSKA (reference sequence). V gave up 7 bases and J gave up 2 bases, with 6 bases separating them. The CDR3 loop spans 10 amino acids. The CDR3 sequence: CSVSPYEQYF. CDR3 bases: TGCAGTGTTAGCCCCTACGAGCAGTACTTC.

At least ten counts were recorded for this clonotype. The chain combines TRBV5-1 with TRBJ2-6, with 8 bases that match TRBD1. V trimming: 2 bases; J trimming: 4 bases; junction bases outside the gene matches: 5. CDR1 is SGHRS and CDR2 is YFSETQ in the germline V gene. The CDR3 contains 16 residues. CDR3 DNA: TGCGCCAGCAGCTTCGGACAGGGTTACGGGGCCAACGTCCTGACTTTC. It encodes CASSFGQGYGANVLTF.